These 23 T cell receptor beta chains originate from one sample sequenced in a study of OX40 agonist ivuxolimab in advanced cancers. This table comes from immunoSEQ multiplex PCR, and its TCRdb copy is limited to in-frame clones, with some not included. Of about 10,000 clones listed, 86% are singletons. Sequencing was performed on CD4+ or CD8+ T cells sorted from blood, taken in a trial of the OX40 agonist ivuxolimab. These receptors were obtained from an adult with an advanced solid tumor such as melanoma, head and neck, liver or kidney cancer.

By sample fraction, this clone is medium-sized. The rearrangement uses TRBV4-1 and TRBJ2-7; weak D call: TRBD2 (6 bases). From germline, CDR1 is MGHRA and CDR2 YSYEKL. The CDR3 has 13 residues. V was cut by 1 base and J by 4 bases, with 8 bases left in between. The CDR3 loop reads CASSQVAEYEQYF. CDR3 in DNA: TGCGCCAGCAGCCAAGTAGCGGAATACGAGCAGTACTTC.

The rearrangement links TRBV5-4 to TRBJ2-1; TRBD2 aligns across 11 bases. V lost 0 bases, J lost 10 bases, and 9 bases stayed unmatched. The CDR3 covers 16 residues. Germline V gene lookup returns CDR1 SGHNT and CDR2 YYREEE (reference sequence). CDR3 DNA: TGTGCCAGCAGCTTGGGCCCCGGGACTAGCGGTACAGAGCAGTTCTTC. Amino acid sequence: CASSLGPGTSGTEQFF. The variable domain in full, with the rest retrieved from reference TRBV5-4 and TRBJ2-1, is ETGVTQSPTHLIKTRGQQVTLRCSSQSGHNTVSWYQQALGQGPQFIFQYYREEENGRGNFPPRFSGLQFPNYSSELNVNALELDDSALYLCASSLGPGTSGTEQFFGPGTRLTVL.

About this clone: A read error may produce the germline difference seen at one junction end. V and J are TRBV7-9 and TRBJ2-3, with D perhaps matching TRBD2 (7 bases). Germline V gene lookup returns CDR1 SEHNR and CDR2 FQNEAQ (reference sequence). The CDR3 spans 12 residues. CDR3 protein: CASSSNEKGGAF. In DNA, the CDR3 is TGTGCCAGCAGTTCGAACGAGAAGGGGGGGGCTTTC.

CDR3 coding DNA: TGCGCCAGCAGCCAAGTTTTTATCGAGACCCAGTACTTC. Translated, it gives CASSQVFIETQYF. The J gene is TRBJ2-5, the V gene TRBV4-1; D gene uncertain. Trimming pared 1 base from V and 5 bases from J, leaving 8 bases between. The CDR3 length is 13 residues. Germline-derived CDR1 and CDR2 are MGHRA and YSYEKL.

The chain couples TRBV7-2 to TRBJ2-1; 8 nucleotides align to TRBD1. The germline V gene encodes CDR1 SGHTA and CDR2 FQGNSA. This CDR3 comprises 16 residues. V was pared by 5 bases and J by 6 bases, with 12 bases of the junction left unmatched. CDR3 DNA sequence: TGTGCCAGCAGCGTTGACAGGGGACAACTATTCAATGAGCAGTTCTTC. Amino acids: CASSVDRGQLFNEQFF. Full variable domain (outside the CDR3, taken from reference TRBV7-2 and TRBJ2-1): GAGVSQSPSNKVTEKGKDVELRCDPISGHTALYWYRQSLGQGLEFLIYFQGNSAPDKSGLPSDRFSAERTGGSVSTLTIQRTQQEDSAVYLCASSVDRGQLFNEQFFGPGTRLTVL.

The chain couples TRBV7-6 to TRBJ1-1, with D unclear. This CDR3 spans 15 amino acids. Per the germline V gene, CDR1 is SGHVS and CDR2 is FNYEAQ. Trimming cost V 1 base and J 1 base, with 10 bases left between them. CDR3 residues: CASSLGHRPNTEAFF. The CDR3 nucleotides are TGTGCCAGCAGCTTAGGGCACAGACCGAACACTGAAGCTTTCTTT.

V usage is TRBV5-1 and J usage is TRBJ1-1; a weak D match, TRBD1 (5 bases). The CDR3 loop spans 13 amino acids. The V end was cut by 1 base, the J end by 4 bases, with 8 bases between. Germline V gene sequence: CDR1 SGHRS, CDR2 YFSETQ. The CDR3 loop is CASSLTGTTEAFF. DNA of the CDR3: TGCGCCAGCAGCTTGACAGGTACCACTGAAGCTTTCTTT.

This chain joins TRBV15 and TRBJ2-5; 9 nucleotides align to TRBD1. The J call is in doubt because the DNA end fits TRBJ2-7 better. The CDR3 covers 15 residues. The germline CDR1 and CDR2 sequences are LNHNV and YYDKDF (reference sequence). CDR3 in DNA: TGTGCCACCAGCAAAGGGAGACAGGGGGCCTACGAGCAGTACTTC. Translated, it gives CATSKGRQGAYEQYF.

In this sample, this clone is medium-sized. The V call is TRBV12-5, the J call TRBJ2-3; no firm D call. CDR3 length: 13 amino acids. V lost 1 base, J lost 3 bases, and 5 bases lay in between. Germline V gene lookup returns CDR1 LGHNT and CDR2 FRNRAP. The CDR3 region is CASGLGLTDTQYF. Here the CDR3 DNA reads TGTGCTAGTGGTTTGGGACTGACAGATACGCAGTATTTT.

The V call is TRBV5-4, the J call TRBJ1-4; a possible D gene is TRBD1 (5 bases). Germline V CDR1 and CDR2: SGHNT, YYREEE (reference sequence). The CDR3 contains 15 residues. Trimming cost V 0 bases and J 6 bases, with 12 bases left between them. The CDR3 nucleotides are TGTGCCAGCAGCTTGGAGGCAGGGAAGGATGAAAAACTGTTTTTT. Translated, it gives CASSLEAGKDEKLFF.

The chain employs TRBV14 and TRBJ1-1, with 8 positions matching TRBD1. V lost 0 bases and J lost 6; bases outside the gene matches: 9. Germline CDR1 SGHDN, CDR2 FVKESK. This CDR3 spans 16 amino acids. CDR3 residues: CASSQDGTGLYAEAFF. CDR3 coding DNA: TGTGCCAGCAGCCAAGACGGGACAGGACTATACGCTGAAGCTTTCTTT.

DNA of the CDR3: TGTGCCAGCAGCGTCGTCGCGGGGCCCCTCTACGAGCAGTACTTC. Its translation: CASSVVAGPLYEQYF. This chain links TRBV9 with TRBJ2-7; TRBD2 is a possible D gene (6 bases). The V gene's germline CDR1 is SGDLS and CDR2 YYNGEE. Trimming cost V 2 bases and J 3 bases, with 15 bases left between them. The CDR3 is made up of 15 amino acids. Full variable domain (remainder filled in from reference TRBV9 and TRBJ2-7): DSGVTQTPKHLITATGQRVTLRCSPRSGDLSVYWYQQSLDQGLQFLIQYYNGEERAKGNILERFSAQQFPDLHSELNLSSLELGDSALYFCASSVVAGPLYEQYFGPGTRLTVT.

J is TRBJ1-2 and V is TRBV19, with TRBD1 identical over 8 bases. Germline assignment: CDR1 LNHDA and CDR2 SQIVND (reference sequence). The CDR3 spans 14 residues. Losses at the gene ends were 5 bases for V and 2 bases for J; bases not matched to a gene: 4. The CDR3 nucleotides read TGTGCCAGTAGTGCGGGACAGGCCAACTATGGCTACACCTTC. This codes for CASSAGQANYGYTF.

The V call is TRBV6-5, the J call TRBJ1-1, with D uncertain. The CDR3 contains 14 residues. Germline V lookup: CDR1 MNHEY, CDR2 SVGAGI. Trimming removed 5 bases at V and 5 bases at J, with 15 bases between. The CDR3 DNA reads as TGTGCCAGCAGTCTCCTCGGGGATGGGACTGAAGCTTTCTTT. Its protein product is CASSLLGDGTEAFF.

The CDR3 DNA follows: TGTGCCAGCAGCCCGCCAGATAGCACAGATACGCAGTATTTT. This translates into CASSPPDSTDTQYF. V and J are TRBV4-2 and TRBJ2-3; D ambiguous. Looked up from germline, CDR1 is LGHNA and CDR2 is YNFKEQ. V was clipped by 4 bases and J by 0 bases, with 8 bases between them. The CDR3 totals 14 residues.

A single count supports this clone. The chain combines TRBV5-6 with TRBJ1-3; 11 bases agree with TRBD1. Germline CDR1 and CDR2: SGHDT and YYEEEE. The CDR3 has 15 amino acids. J was trimmed by 6 bases and V by 0 bases; bases with no gene match: 2. The CDR3 loop is CASSLEGQGANTIYF. The CDR3 coding sequence is TGTGCCAGCAGCTTGGAAGGACAGGGGGCAAACACCATATATTTT.

The CDR3 sequence is CASSLGLAGGLSYEQYF. The CDR3 nucleotides read TGTGCCAGCAGCTTAGGACTAGCGGGGGGTCTATCCTACGAGCAGTACTTC. V and J are TRBV13 and TRBJ2-7; 12 bases match TRBD2. The CDR3 has 17 residues. From germline, CDR1 is PRHDT and CDR2 FYEKMQ (reference sequence). Trimming at V came to 0 bases and at J to 1 base, leaving 4 bases not matched to a gene.

This chain uses TRBV11-2 with TRBJ2-6, with D hard to call. V was pared by 3 bases and J by 0 bases, with 9 bases between. The germline V gene encodes CDR1 SGHAT and CDR2 FQNNGV. The CDR3 totals 16 residues. The DNA of the CDR3 is TGTGCCAGCAGCTTCCACTCGAACTCTGGGGCCAACGTCCTGACTTTC. Translated, it gives CASSFHSNSGANVLTF.

The rearrangement uses TRBV7-9 and TRBJ1-1; D is perhaps TRBD1 (5 bases). The V gene lost 6 bases and the J gene lost 1 base, with 6 bases spanning the gap. Germline CDR1 is SEHNR and CDR2 is FQNEAQ (reference sequence). This CDR3 has 12 residues. The CDR3 DNA reads as TGTGCCAGCAGTACAGGGAACACTGAAGCTTTCTTT. It is translated as CASSTGNTEAFF.

The gene calls are TRBV9 and TRBJ2-5; D possibly corresponds to TRBD2 (5 bases). The CDR3 has 14 amino acids. Germline-derived CDR1 and CDR2 are SGDLS and YYNGEE. Trimming left V 0 bases short and J 2 bases short, with 8 bases between. The CDR3 DNA follows: TGTGCCAGCAGCGTAGCTACGGGGCAAGAGACCCAGTACTTC. As protein: CASSVATGQETQYF.

This clone is termed hyperexpanded (1% or more). The chain recombines TRBV2 with TRBJ1-3, with D unclear. This CDR3 spans 15 amino acids. The V gene lost 1 base and the J gene lost 6 bases, with 13 bases spanning the gap. In germline, CDR1 is SNHLY, CDR2 FYNNEI. CDR3 residues: CASSEGSVLPNTIYF. CDR3 nucleotides: TGTGCCAGCAGTGAAGGGTCAGTGCTACCAAACACCATATATTTT.

V usage is TRBV27 and J usage is TRBJ1-5; D gene uncertain. The CDR3 extends over 14 amino acids. Trimming stripped 8 bases from V and 0 bases from J, with 11 bases between. Germline-derived CDR1 and CDR2 are MNHEY and SMNVEV (reference sequence). CDR3: CASCEAYSNQPQHF. For the CDR3, the DNA is TGTGCCAGCTGTGAAGCTTATAGCAATCAGCCCCAGCATTTT.

The chain has TRBV5-6 and TRBJ2-7, with 9 positions matching TRBD1. Looked up from germline, CDR1 is SGHDT and CDR2 is YYEEEE. The ends lost 3 bases at V and 0 bases at J; junction bases unmatched: 1. The CDR3 is 14 amino acids. Here the CDR3 reads CASSSGQGSYEQYF. The CDR3 bases are TGTGCCAGCAGCTCGGGACAGGGCTCCTACGAGCAGTACTTC.